This T cell receptor beta chain was found in a study of T cells in Graves' hyperthyroidism and ophthalmopathy. About the study: Staff took peripheral blood when the initial diagnosis was made, before any treatment began. Study outcomes and limitations: Onset of ophthalmopathy came a median approximately 6.5 months after the model predicted it. Appearing also in blood were most of the thyroid clonotypes expanded above 0.001.

This clonotype was seen only a few times. Its specificity is not known. Researchers took RNA transcripts and amplified the TCR beta CDR3 regions from them. Researchers ran a first-round RT-PCR on the TCR CDR3 using the HTBI primer set. TCRdb processed the multiplex PCR reads anew with MiXCR; each CDR3 protein has one entry. The table includes about 400,000 distinct CDR3 sequences, about 14% detected once. Germline V lookup: CDR1 SGDLS, CDR2 YYNGEE. V lost 4 bases to trimming and J lost 2 bases; unmatched junction nucleotides: 18. The CDR3 length is 18 residues. The sample taken for sequencing was blood. This chain links TRBV9 with TRBJ2-7; TRBD2 aligns across 7 bases. This sequence originates from a man in his fifties with Graves' ophthalmopathy. The DNA of the CDR3 is TGTGCCAGCAGCCATCCCACTAGCGACTACTCCCGTGCCTACGAGCAGTACTTC. The encoded protein is CASSHPTSDYSRAYEQYF.